These 30 T cell receptor beta chains share one sample of origin, sequenced in a study of shared clonotypes between healthy human individuals. Naive CD8 cells were CD45RO-negative, positively selected for CCR7, excluding terminally differentiated effector memory CD45RA+ cells. Data came from immunoSEQ multiplex PCR; TCRdb stores just in-frame clones and leaves some out. The data show fewer than 1 million clones, roughly 96% seen once. Specimen: naive CD8+ T cells sorted from blood. The source is a man between 25 and 39 years old in good health.

This rearrangement joins TRBV13 to TRBJ2-2, with a tentative D call TRBD2 (6 bases). The CDR3 length is 15 residues. Germline V lookup: CDR1 PRHDT, CDR2 FYEKMQ (reference sequence). Trimming removed 0 bases from V and 13 bases from J, with 18 bases in between. In DNA form, the CDR3 reads TGTGCCAGCAGCTTAGGCAGCCCAACGGCGGGAAGGCTGTTTTTT. Translation: CASSLGSPTAGRLFF.

The rearrangement joins TRBV11-2 to TRBJ2-6; 8 nucleotides match TRBD2. Germline CDR1 is SGHAT and CDR2 is FQNNGV. The CDR3 is 19 residues long. Trimming at V came to 1 base and at J to 2 bases, leaving 10 bases not matched to a gene. CDR3 bases: TGTGCCAGCAGCTTAGCGAGGGGGACTAGAACTGCTGGGGCCAACGTCCTGACTTTC. Protein: CASSLARGTRTAGANVLTF. Drawing the rest from reference TRBV11-2 and TRBJ2-6, the complete variable domain is EAGVAQSPRYKIIEKRQSVAFWCNPISGHATLYWYQQILGQGPKLLIQFQNNGVVDDSQLPKDRFSAERLKGVDSTLKIQPAKLEDSAVYLCASSLARGTRTAGANVLTFGAGSRLTVL.

This chain links TRBV29-1 with TRBJ2-7, with 11 bases matching TRBD1. The CDR3 is made up of 16 amino acids. Germline-derived CDR1 and CDR2 are SQVTM and ANQGSEA. After removal of 6 bases from V and 4 bases from J, the junction contained 14 bases not matched to a gene. CDR3 in amino acids: CSVWFPRDRGDYEQYF. Here the CDR3 DNA reads TGCAGCGTCTGGTTCCCCCGGGACAGGGGGGATTACGAGCAGTACTTC.

This chain links TRBV6-5 with TRBJ2-2, with unresolved D. This CDR3 has 14 amino acids. Looked up from germline, CDR1 is MNHEY and CDR2 is SVGAGI. Trimming took off 4 bases at V and 1 base at J, with 7 bases between the two ends. This chain's CDR3 is CASSSDWNTGELFF. CDR3 sequence (DNA): TGTGCCAGCAGTTCTGACTGGAACACCGGGGAGCTGTTTTTT.

The V call is TRBV19, the J call TRBJ2-1; D unclear. CDR1 is LNHDA, CDR2 SQIVND, per germline (reference sequence). The CDR3 loop spans 11 amino acids. V lost 8 bases and J lost 6, with 8 bases in between. For the CDR3, the DNA is TGTGCCAGTGTTTTCGCCAATGAGCAGTTCTTC. Translation: CASVFANEQFF.

This clone has only one observation. The chain uses TRBV28 and TRBJ2-5, with 8 bases identical to TRBD1. Looked up from germline, CDR1 is MDHEN and CDR2 is SYDVKM. This CDR3 is built from 17 residues. V was pared by 7 bases and J by 1 base, with 14 bases of the junction left unmatched. CDR3 sequence reads: CASITPRTGIGQETQYF. DNA of the CDR3: TGTGCCAGCATCACCCCCAGGACAGGGATCGGCCAAGAGACCCAGTACTTC. Complete variable domain (other parts from reference TRBV28 and TRBJ2-5): DVKVTQSSRYLVKRTGEKVFLECVQDMDHENMFWYRQDPGLGLRLIYFSYDVKMKEKGDIPEGYSVSREKKERFSLILESASTNQTSMYLCASITPRTGIGQETQYFGPGTRLLVL.

The chain recombines TRBV7-9 with TRBJ1-5; no firm D call. The V end lost 2 bases, the J end lost 4 bases, and 6 bases lay between the germline ends. The CDR3 has 13 amino acids. Germline V CDR1 and CDR2: SEHNR, FQNEAQ (reference sequence). The CDR3 here is CASSLTGNQPQHF. Here the CDR3 DNA reads TGTGCCAGCAGCTTAACGGGGAATCAGCCCCAGCATTTT.

V is TRBV6-5 and J is TRBJ1-1, with D perhaps TRBD1 (5 bases). This CDR3 has 14 residues. Trimming took 2 bases from V and 9 from J, leaving 16 bases between them. Per the germline V gene, CDR1 is MNHEY and CDR2 is SVGAGI. The chain's CDR3 is CASSYQGVSNQAFF. The CDR3 nucleotides read TGTGCCAGCAGTTACCAAGGGGTCAGCAACCAAGCTTTCTTT.

The genes are TRBV4-1 and TRBJ2-3, with a weak D call TRBD2 (7 bases). Germline V gene sequence: CDR1 MGHRA, CDR2 YSYEKL. The ends were cut back, 0 bases at V and 8 bases at J, with 15 bases in the middle. This CDR3 comprises 15 residues. In DNA, the CDR3 is TGCGCCAGCAGCCAAGATCAAGGGGGGGATCCTACGCAGTATTTT. Encoded protein: CASSQDQGGDPTQYF.

This clone is a singleton in its sample. The V and J genes are TRBV5-4 and TRBJ1-2; 8 bases agree with TRBD1. J lost 7 bases, V lost 3 bases, and 5 bases had no gene match. Germline V gene data show CDR1 as SGHNT and CDR2 as YYREEE (reference sequence). This CDR3 region has 13 residues. Here the CDR3 reads CASSSQGALGYTF. DNA for the CDR3: TGTGCCAGCAGCTCTCAGGGGGCGCTTGGCTACACCTTC.

This chain connects TRBV27 to TRBJ2-3, with D possibly matching TRBD1 (6 bases). V lost 4 bases and J lost 1, with 15 bases in between. The CDR3 consists of 16 residues. Germline lookup yields CDR1 MNHEY and CDR2 SMNVEV (reference sequence). As DNA, the CDR3 is TGTGCCAGCAGTTCCTTACTTGCAGGGGGCACAGATACGCAGTATTTT. Translation: CASSSLLAGGTDTQYF.

The chain recombines TRBV9 with TRBJ2-7; D is ambiguous. The CDR3 contains 13 residues. Between the trimmed V and J ends, which lost 3 bases and 1 base, there was a span of 8 bases. Germline values: CDR1 SGDLS, CDR2 YYNGEE. CDR3: CASSAPPSYEQYF. The CDR3 nucleotides are TGTGCCAGCAGCGCCCCTCCGTCCTACGAGCAGTACTTC.

J is TRBJ1-1 and V is TRBV15; no reliable D call. Germline assignment: CDR1 LNHNV and CDR2 YYDKDF (reference sequence). CDR3 length: 13 residues. Trimming cost V 0 bases and J 4 bases, with 6 bases left between them. The CDR3 reads CATSRDQSTEAFF. The CDR3 bases are TGTGCCACCAGCAGAGATCAGAGCACTGAAGCTTTCTTT.

This chain links TRBV27 with TRBJ2-4, with a possible D match to TRBD1 (5 bases). This CDR3 region has 14 residues. Trimming took off 3 bases at V and 1 base at J, with 7 bases between the two ends. The germline V gene has CDR1 MNHEY and CDR2 SMNVEV (reference sequence). The CDR3 DNA is TGTGCCAGCAGTTTCGACAGTGCCAAAAACATTCAGTACTTC. It specifies CASSFDSAKNIQYF.

This chain joins TRBV29-1 and TRBJ2-5; a possible D gene is TRBD2 (5 bases). The CDR3 runs to 15 residues. Per germline, CDR1 SQVTM and CDR2 ANQGSEA. The V and J ends lost 2 bases and 2 bases respectively, with 15 bases between them. The CDR3, as DNA: TGCAGCGTTGAACACGGTCTTAGCGAGCAAGAGACCCAGTACTTC. This encodes CSVEHGLSEQETQYF.

The chain employs TRBV14 and TRBJ2-7; D not resolved. The germline V gene encodes CDR1 SGHDN and CDR2 FVKESK. The CDR3 runs 12 residues. Trimming pared 1 base from V and 3 bases from J, leaving 4 bases between. The CDR3 loop reads CASSQGGYEQYF. The DNA for the CDR3 is TGTGCCAGCAGCCAAGGTGGCTACGAGCAGTACTTC.

The chain is built from TRBV7-2 and TRBJ2-1, with 13 bases matching TRBD2. Germline loops: CDR1 SGHTA, CDR2 FQGNSA. This CDR3 spans 15 amino acids. V shed 6 bases, J shed 5 bases, and the junction held 4 bases outside the gene matches. The CDR3 nucleotides read TGTGCCAGCAGTTCACTAGCGGGAGGGAACAATGAGCAGTTCTTC. It is translated as CASSSLAGGNNEQFF.

The gene calls are TRBV7-2 and TRBJ1-2; 8 bases align to TRBD1. Germline V gene sequence: CDR1 SGHTA, CDR2 FQGNSA. Unmatched junction bases numbered 6, after V lost 0 bases and J lost 6 bases. The CDR3 extends over 15 amino acids. CDR3 sequence reads: CASSLATGARDGYTF. Here the CDR3 DNA reads TGTGCCAGCAGCTTAGCGACAGGGGCGAGGGATGGCTACACCTTC. The full variable domain, in which reference TRBV7-2 and TRBJ1-2 provide the parts outside the CDR3, is GAGVSQSPSNKVTEKGKDVELRCDPISGHTALYWYRQSLGQGLEFLIYFQGNSAPDKSGLPSDRFSAERTGGSVSTLTIQRTQQEDSAVYLCASSLATGARDGYTFGSGTRLTVV.

The chain combines TRBV7-9 with TRBJ2-1; D gene uncertain. Per germline, CDR1 SEHNR and CDR2 FQNEAQ (reference sequence). This CDR3 comprises 12 residues. The V end was cut by 1 base, the J end by 10 bases, with 8 bases between. The DNA of the CDR3 is TGTGCCAGCAGCTTAGGCGTCAGGGAGCAGTTCTTC. Translating it yields CASSLGVREQFF.

This chain connects TRBV27 to TRBJ2-7; the match to TRBD1 covers 9 bases. Germline V gene data show CDR1 as MNHEY and CDR2 as SMNVEV (reference sequence). The CDR3 runs 14 residues. V dropped 6 bases and J dropped 6; count of bases not matched to a gene: 9. The CDR3 sequence: CASRPGTGLGEQYF. The DNA for the CDR3 is TGTGCCAGCAGGCCCGGGACAGGGTTAGGCGAGCAGTACTTC.

This clone was recorded once. The V and J genes are TRBV10-2 and TRBJ2-7; TRBD2 matches at 8 bases. J lost 3 bases, V lost 5 bases, and 6 bases had no gene match. This CDR3 contains 14 residues. CDR1 and CDR2 from the germline V gene are WSHSY and SAAADI. CDR3 coding DNA: TGCGCCAGCAGTTTCGGGAGGGATTACTACGAGCAGTACTTC. Translated: CASSFGRDYYEQYF.

The rearrangement links TRBV27 to TRBJ2-1; the match to TRBD2 covers 13 bases. Germline assignment: CDR1 MNHEY and CDR2 SMNVEV (reference sequence). Trimming removed 5 bases from V and 4 bases from J; junction bases left unmatched: 8. The length of the CDR3 is 17 residues. The CDR3 region has the DNA TGTGCCAGCAGTCGCCCCTGGACTAGCGGGAGTTACAATGAGCAGTTCTTC. Protein product: CASSRPWTSGSYNEQFF.

This clone showed up just once. The chain carries TRBV10-2 and TRBJ1-1; tentative D call: TRBD1 (5 bases). Germline CDR1 and CDR2: WSHSY and SAAADI. Trimming stripped 6 bases from V and 1 base from J, with 12 bases between. CDR3 length: 14 residues. The chain's CDR3 is CASRQVQENTEAFF. DNA of the CDR3: TGCGCCAGCAGACAGGTTCAGGAGAACACTGAAGCTTTCTTT.

The chain has TRBV28 and TRBJ2-7, with TRBD2 identical over 11 bases. This CDR3 spans 15 amino acids. The germline gives CDR1 MDHEN, CDR2 SYDVKM. J was trimmed by 0 bases and V by 2 bases; bases with no gene match: 0. The CDR3 nucleotides read TGTGCCAGCAGTTTAACTAGCGGGAGCTCCTACGAGCAGTACTTC. Protein product: CASSLTSGSSYEQYF.

Remarks on this clone: One base away lies a much larger clone, so this may be a sequencing read error. The rearrangement joins TRBV7-9 to TRBJ1-1, with 10 bases identical to TRBD1. CDR1 and CDR2 (germline): SEHNR, FQNEAQ (reference sequence). V trimming: 6 bases; J trimming: 4 bases; junction bases outside the gene matches: 2. The CDR3 is 13 amino acids. CDR3 sequence: CASRGQGSTEAFF. CDR3 nucleotide sequence: TGTGCCAGCAGGGGACAGGGGAGCACTGAAGCTTTCTTT. Full variable domain (missing parts from reference TRBV7-9 and TRBJ1-1): DTGVSQNPRHKITKRGQNVTFRCDPISEHNRLYWYRQTLGQGPEFLTYFQNEAQLEKSRLLSDRFSAERPKGSFSTLEIQRTEQGDSAMYLCASRGQGSTEAFFGQGTRLTVV.

This clone was observed a single time. The rearrangement links TRBV10-3 to TRBJ2-2; D gene unclear. The germline CDR1 and CDR2 sequences are ENHRY and SYGVKD. The CDR3 has 13 amino acids. V lost 7 bases to trimming and J lost 2 bases, with 8 bases between them. CDR3 amino acids: CAIKGDNTGELFF. CDR3 in DNA: TGTGCCATCAAGGGCGATAACACCGGGGAGCTGTTTTTT.

The chain employs TRBV5-1 and TRBJ2-2; a weak D match, TRBD2 (5 bases). This CDR3 comprises 17 residues. V gave up 2 bases and J gave up 6 bases, with 20 bases separating them. The germline gives CDR1 SGHRS, CDR2 YFSETQ. CDR3 sequence: CASSFWGSSEQSGELFF. CDR3 bases: TGCGCCAGCAGCTTCTGGGGTAGTAGCGAACAATCCGGGGAGCTGTTTTTT. The whole variable domain, remainder taken from reference TRBV5-1 and TRBJ2-2, is KAGVTQTPRYLIKTRGQQVTLSCSPISGHRSVSWYQQTPGQGLQFLFEYFSETQRNKGNFPGRFSGRQFSNSRSEMNVSTLELGDSALYLCASSFWGSSEQSGELFFGEGSRLTVL.

The rearrangement uses TRBV5-4 and TRBJ2-1; possibly TRBD2 for D (5 bases). Germline CDR1 is SGHNT and CDR2 is YYREEE (reference sequence). The ends were cut back, 3 bases at V and 8 bases at J, with 18 bases in the middle. This CDR3 has 15 residues. The chain's CDR3 is CASSSIGEWSYEQFF. CDR3 coding DNA: TGTGCCAGCAGCTCAATCGGGGAGTGGAGTTATGAGCAGTTCTTC.

The chain is built from TRBV9 and TRBJ2-7; 7 bases are shared with TRBD1. The germline gives CDR1 SGDLS, CDR2 YYNGEE. This CDR3 spans 14 amino acids. The ends lost 0 bases at V and 2 bases at J; junction bases unmatched: 2. The CDR3 bases are TGTGCCAGCAGCGTAGAGGACAGGCCCTACGAGCAGTACTTC. It encodes CASSVEDRPYEQYF.

This clone appeared a single time. The chain carries TRBV18 and TRBJ2-1; TRBD1 matches 9 bases. Germline-derived CDR1 and CDR2 are KGHSH and LQKENI. The CDR3 is 16 amino acids. Losses at the gene ends were 4 bases for V and 3 bases for J; bases not matched to a gene: 7. Here the CDR3 DNA reads TGTGCCAGCTCACTCACAACAGGGGGCTACTACAATGAGCAGTTCTTC. Its protein product is CASSLTTGGYYNEQFF.